In this sample, the clone carrying this T cell receptor beta chain turned up many times. Its antigen is unknown. Time point of the sample: persistent/refractory GD, antithyroid drugs over 5 years with positive TRAb. PBMCs provided the RNA from which the TCR library was made. Construction of TCR beta libraries relied on iRepertoire HTBI primers and on Arm-PCR targeting CDR3 regions. In TCRdb, the multiplex PCR reads were re-called with MiXCR into one record per CDR3 protein. The sample has 400,000 to 500,000 distinct CDR3 sequences; roughly a fifth are singletons. These data originate in a study of regulatory T cells in long-lasting Graves disease. The study's findings and limits: Public clonotype sharing was higher in persistent than newly diagnosed patients.

The material was peripheral blood mononuclear cells (PBMCs), obtained when the disease was refractory, from a patient treated with antithyroid drugs. This sequence was found in a female donor with Graves disease.

CDR3 amino acids: CASSSELGNEKLFF. The CDR3 coding sequence is TGTGCCAGCAGTTCGGAACTTGGGAATGAAAAACTGTTTTTT. The genes are TRBV28 and TRBJ1-4; D uncertain. The CDR3 contains 14 residues. Germline CDR1 MDHEN, CDR2 SYDVKM. V gave up 4 bases and J gave up 5 bases, with 11 bases separating them.